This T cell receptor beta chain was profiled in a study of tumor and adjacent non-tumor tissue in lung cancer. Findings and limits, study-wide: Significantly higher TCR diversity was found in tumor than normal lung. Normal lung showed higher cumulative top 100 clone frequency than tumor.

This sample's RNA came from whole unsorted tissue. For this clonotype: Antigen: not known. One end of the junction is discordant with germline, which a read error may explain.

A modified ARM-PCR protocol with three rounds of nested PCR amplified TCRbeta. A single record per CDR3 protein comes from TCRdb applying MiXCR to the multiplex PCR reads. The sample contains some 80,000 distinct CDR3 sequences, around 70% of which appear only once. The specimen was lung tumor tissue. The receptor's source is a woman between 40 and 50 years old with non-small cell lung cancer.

In DNA, the CDR3 is TGTGCCTGCAGTTACCACATAGGGGCCGGGCAGGATAACACTGAAGCTTTCTTT. This encodes CACSYHIGAGQDNTEAFF. The chain couples TRBV6-2 or TRBV6-3 to TRBJ1-1; a weak D match, TRBD1 (5 bases). The CDR3 extends over 18 amino acids. Looked up from germline, CDR1 is MNHEY and CDR2 is SVGEGT.